This TCR beta chain derives from a study of blood T cell repertoires in COVID-19. Study context: Samples came from the United States, Italy and Spain, spanning acute and convalescent COVID-19. PBMCs, B-cell-depleted T cells, or T cells were the source of the cDNA or gDNA that made up the material.

CDR3 length equals 14 residues. CDR1 is SEHNR, CDR2 FQNEAQ, per germline (reference sequence). The authors' processing: Amplifying reference gene primers gave estimates of nucleated cell counts. TCRdb keeps only in-frame clones here, not all; method: immunoSEQ multiplex PCR. The V and J calls and clone size come from that table; D and trimming were worked out from the DNA. The table has approximately 98,000 clones, roughly 80% seen once. This sequence joins TRBV7-9 and TRBJ1-3; the D gene is possibly TRBD1 (5 bases). The specimen was peripheral blood. The source is an elderly woman with acute or convalescent COVID-19. The CDR3 nucleotides are TGTGCTCTTCGAAGGGGAAGCTCTGGAAACACCATATATTTT. It specifies CALRRGSSGNTIYF.